A selection of T cell receptor beta chains follows, all from one sample in a study of T-cell reconstitution after alpha-beta-depleted transplantation in children. Via MiXCR, TCRdb re-called the PCR reads, giving one row per CDR3 protein. The sample carries about 280,000 distinct CDR3 sequences, around 10% recorded once. This specimen was peripheral blood, taken 180 days after TCRalphabeta/CD19-depleted stem cell transplant. Receptor source: a male patient aged 2-9 years who had a stem cell transplant for chronic granulomatous disease, so the T cells may come from the graft donor. Both conserved end residues are part of each CDR3. A D gene is named only where the DNA matches it firmly. Clone sizes are given selectively: once, few, many, or a class where the clone is expanded.

d_call: .
j_call: TRBJ2-5
clone_size: many
v_call: TRBV7-8
cdr3_aa: CASSLATWAKETQYF
cdr3_nt: TGTGCCAGCAGCTTAGCGACCTGGGCCAAGGAGACCCAGTACTTC

d_call: .
j_call: TRBJ2-7
clone_size: many
v_call: TRBV6-1
cdr3_aa: CASSPQQGWGYEQYF
cdr3_nt: TGTGCCAGCAGCCCCCAGCAGGGCTGGGGTTACGAGCAGTACTTC

d_call: TRBD1
j_call: TRBJ2-7
clone_size: many
v_call: TRBV6-2/TRBV6-3
cdr3_aa: CASSRDSPYEQYF
cdr3_nt: TGTGCCAGCAGTAGGGACAGCCCCTACGAGCAGTACTTC

d_call: .
j_call: TRBJ2-7
clone_size: many
v_call: TRBV6-2/TRBV6-3
cdr3_aa: CASSPLSRGAYEQYF
cdr3_nt: TGTGCCAGCAGTCCCCTCTCACGCGGGGCCTACGAGCAGTACTTC

d_call: .
j_call: TRBJ2-1
clone_size: .
v_call: TRBV30
cdr3_aa: CAWSVEGLAYNEQFF
cdr3_nt: TGTGCCTGGAGTGTGGAGGGGCTAGCGTACAATGAGCAGTTCTTC

d_call: .
j_call: TRBJ1-6
clone_size: many
v_call: TRBV28
cdr3_aa: CASSPTGIANSPLHF
cdr3_nt: TGTGCCAGCAGCCCCACAGGGATAGCTAATTCACCCCTCCACTTT

d_call: TRBD2
j_call: TRBJ2-3
clone_size: many
v_call: TRBV11-2
cdr3_aa: CASSRVAGLRTDTQYF
cdr3_nt: TGTGCCAGCAGCCGCGTAGCGGGCCTCCGCACAGATACGCAGTATTTT

d_call: .
j_call: TRBJ2-6
clone_size: many
v_call: TRBV5-1
cdr3_aa: CASSLEGANVLTF
cdr3_nt: TGCGCCAGCAGCTTGGAGGGGGCCAACGTCCTGACTTTC

d_call: .
j_call: TRBJ2-2
clone_size: many
v_call: TRBV4-3
cdr3_aa: CASSQDLPTGLLGTGELFF
cdr3_nt: TGCGCCAGCAGCCAAGATCTCCCAACAGGGTTACTGGGGACCGGGGAGCTGTTTTTT

d_call: .
j_call: TRBJ2-1
clone_size: many
v_call: TRBV28
cdr3_aa: CASSQTPGSHNEQFF
cdr3_nt: TGTGCCAGCAGCCAGACCCCGGGGTCTCACAATGAGCAGTTCTTC

d_call: TRBD1
j_call: TRBJ2-7
clone_size: many
v_call: TRBV7-6
cdr3_aa: CASSLAPGQGANEQYF
cdr3_nt: TGTGCCAGCAGCTTAGCCCCGGGACAGGGGGCCAACGAGCAGTACTTC

d_call: .
j_call: TRBJ1-1
clone_size: many
v_call: TRBV5-1
cdr3_aa: CASSSTSSGYTEAFF
cdr3_nt: TGCGCCAGCAGCTCGACGTCGTCGGGGTACACTGAAGCTTTCTTT

d_call: TRBD2
j_call: TRBJ2-7
clone_size: many
v_call: TRBV4-2
cdr3_aa: CASSRKRESTYEQYF
cdr3_nt: TGTGCCAGCAGTCGCAAGCGGGAAAGTACCTACGAGCAGTACTTC

d_call: .
j_call: TRBJ2-7
clone_size: many
v_call: TRBV7-2
cdr3_aa: CASSSLGGGWGYEQYF
cdr3_nt: TGTGCCAGCAGCTCCCTCGGAGGAGGTTGGGGCTACGAGCAGTACTTC

d_call: TRBD2
j_call: TRBJ2-1
clone_size: many
v_call: TRBV7-2
cdr3_aa: CASSLAMLAGAYNEQFF
cdr3_nt: TGTGCCAGCAGCTTAGCGATGCTAGCGGGGGCCTACAATGAGCAGTTCTTC

d_call: .
j_call: TRBJ2-1
clone_size: many
v_call: TRBV12-3/TRBV12-4
cdr3_aa: CASSPGTLEQFF
cdr3_nt: TGTGCCAGCAGCCCCGGGACTTTGGAGCAGTTCTTC

d_call: TRBD2
j_call: TRBJ2-7
clone_size: many
v_call: TRBV5-1
cdr3_aa: CASSLVASGGYEQYF
cdr3_nt: TGCGCCAGCAGCTTGGTCGCTAGCGGGGGATACGAGCAGTACTTC

d_call: .
j_call: TRBJ2-3
clone_size: .
v_call: TRBV7-2
cdr3_aa: CASSLVVAGPDTQYF
cdr3_nt: TGTGCCAGCAGCTTAGTGGTGGCAGGTCCAGATACGCAGTATTTT

d_call: .
j_call: TRBJ2-7
clone_size: .
v_call: TRBV6-1
cdr3_aa: CASSGTANFHEQYF
cdr3_nt: TGTGCCAGCAGTGGGACAGCTAACTTCCACGAGCAGTACTTC

d_call: .
j_call: TRBJ2-1
clone_size: many
v_call: TRBV20-1
cdr3_aa: CSARFPGLDNEQFF
cdr3_nt: TGCAGTGCTAGATTCCCTGGACTTGATAATGAGCAGTTCTTC

d_call: .
j_call: TRBJ1-5
clone_size: many
v_call: TRBV7-8
cdr3_aa: CASSFHRVNYNQPQHF
cdr3_nt: TGTGCCAGCAGCTTTCACAGGGTTAATTACAATCAGCCCCAGCATTTT

d_call: TRBD2
j_call: TRBJ2-2
clone_size: many
v_call: TRBV20-1
cdr3_aa: CSASGVGREDPLTGELFF
cdr3_nt: TGCAGTGCTAGTGGAGTGGGGCGGGAGGACCCCTTAACCGGGGAGCTGTTTTTT

d_call: TRBD2
j_call: TRBJ2-1
clone_size: many
v_call: TRBV20-1
cdr3_aa: CSARLPVPGGPTNEQFF
cdr3_nt: TGCAGTGCTAGGCTTCCCGTACCGGGGGGGCCGACGAATGAGCAGTTCTTC

d_call: .
j_call: TRBJ1-1
clone_size: many
v_call: TRBV20-1
cdr3_aa: CSATRGGMNTEAFF
cdr3_nt: TGCAGTGCTACGCGGGGGGGGATGAACACTGAAGCTTTCTTT

d_call: TRBD2
j_call: TRBJ2-1
clone_size: .
v_call: TRBV12-3/TRBV12-4
cdr3_aa: CASNSWAGVSPNNEQFF
cdr3_nt: TGTGCCAGCAATTCTTGGGCGGGAGTATCCCCCAACAATGAGCAGTTCTTC

d_call: .
j_call: TRBJ2-2
clone_size: .
v_call: TRBV18
cdr3_aa: CASSPLATGELFF
cdr3_nt: TGTGCCAGCTCACCTTTAGCTACCGGGGAGCTGTTTTTT

d_call: .
j_call: TRBJ1-6
clone_size: many
v_call: TRBV5-6
cdr3_aa: CASSLGGRVSPLHF
cdr3_nt: TGTGCCAGCAGCTTGGGGGGGAGGGTTTCACCCCTCCACTTT

d_call: .
j_call: TRBJ2-1
clone_size: few
v_call: TRBV3-1
cdr3_aa: CASRFWGSSYNEQFF
cdr3_nt: TGTGCCAGCAGGTTTTGGGGTAGCTCCTACAATGAGCAGTTCTTC

d_call: .
j_call: TRBJ2-7
clone_size: many
v_call: TRBV28
cdr3_aa: CASTSRVHEQYF
cdr3_nt: TGTGCCAGCACCTCCAGGGTCCACGAGCAGTACTTC

d_call: TRBD2
j_call: TRBJ2-7
clone_size: many
v_call: TRBV6-1
cdr3_aa: CASRQGLAGGAGEQYF
cdr3_nt: TGTGCCAGCAGGCAGGGACTAGCGGGGGGGGCCGGCGAGCAGTACTTC

d_call: .
j_call: TRBJ2-1
clone_size: many
v_call: TRBV12-3/TRBV12-4
cdr3_aa: CASSLGRIGEQFF
cdr3_nt: TGTGCCAGCAGTTTGGGAAGGATTGGTGAGCAGTTCTTC

d_call: TRBD2
j_call: TRBJ2-1
clone_size: many
v_call: TRBV5-1
cdr3_aa: CASSSGGEAITSGRFRNEQFF
cdr3_nt: TGCGCCAGCAGCTCGGGGGGGGAGGCAATTACTAGCGGGAGGTTCCGGAATGAGCAGTTCTTC

d_call: .
j_call: TRBJ2-7
clone_size: .
v_call: TRBV14
cdr3_aa: CASSPDGGHTYEQYF
cdr3_nt: TGTGCCAGCAGCCCGGACGGAGGCCACACCTACGAGCAGTACTTC

d_call: .
j_call: TRBJ2-7
clone_size: many
v_call: TRBV4-3
cdr3_aa: CASSQDSPGADEQYF
cdr3_nt: TGCGCCAGCAGCCAAGATTCCCCGGGGGCGGACGAGCAGTACTTC

d_call: .
j_call: TRBJ2-1
clone_size: many
v_call: TRBV6-2/TRBV6-3
cdr3_aa: CASSYLAGTPYNEQFF
cdr3_nt: TGTGCCAGCAGTTACTTAGCCGGGACTCCCTACAATGAGCAGTTCTTC

d_call: .
j_call: TRBJ2-2
clone_size: .
v_call: TRBV28
cdr3_aa: CASSVGTTNTGELFF
cdr3_nt: TGTGCCAGCAGTGTTGGGACAACGAACACCGGGGAGCTGTTTTTT

d_call: TRBD1
j_call: TRBJ2-7
clone_size: many
v_call: TRBV28
cdr3_aa: CASSLGGQARYEQYF
cdr3_nt: TGTGCCAGCAGTTTAGGGGGACAGGCCCGCTACGAGCAGTACTTC